The T cell receptor (beta chain) described here comes from a study of cytomegalovirus exposure and HLA in healthy donors. Germline V gene lookup returns CDR1 KGHSH and CDR2 LQKENI. CDR3 size: 13 residues. V lost 2 bases, J lost 1 base, and 5 bases lay in between. The PCR had 60 Vbeta and 13 Jbeta primers. Sequenced by immunoSEQ multiplex PCR; TCRdb stores in-frame clones only, minus some. The top ten hold 1% of the sample, which has about 190,000 clones, about 85% seen once. Study-level results: It was in a later analysis that TCR association rates were seen to vary by HLA locus, highest for DRB1 and lowest for HLA-C. CMV antigen specificity of a few CMV-associated chains was confirmed in vitro. Later genetic work tied a missense DCLRE1C variant to beta-chain V and J trimming.

Comment on this clone: Its target is unknown. Other DNA sequences in this specimen translate into the identical CDR3.

This clonotype was sampled from a boy under 10 years old in good health and CMV-seronegative. The chain has TRBV18 and TRBJ1-1, with D unresolved. Sequenced: PBMCs. The CDR3 coding sequence is TGTGCCAGCTCACCAGGAGCGAACACTGAAGCTTTCTTT. Amino acid sequence: CASSPGANTEAFF.